The T cell receptor (beta chain) described here comes from a study of T cell repertoires in cytomegalovirus infection. Details on this clonotype: Its specificity is not known. The junction shows a germline mismatch at one end, possibly a read error.

TCRdb ran MiXCR on the reads and lists one entry per CDR3 protein. The data hold some 900,000 distinct CDR3 sequences, with about 33% observed a single time. The CDR3 runs 11 residues. The V gene's germline CDR1 is SNHLY and CDR2 FYNNEI. Sequencing was performed on cultured CD8+ T cells from PBMCs, taken from culture after CMV antigen stimulation. The sequence derives from a human donor in good health (CMV status not recorded). Some clones in this sample may be carry-over from other donors' samples. This chain links TRBV2 with TRBJ2-3; D is possibly TRBD1 (5 bases). CDR3 region: CVSQGADTRYF. CDR3 coding DNA: TGTGTCAGCCAGGGCGCAGATACGCGGTATTTT.